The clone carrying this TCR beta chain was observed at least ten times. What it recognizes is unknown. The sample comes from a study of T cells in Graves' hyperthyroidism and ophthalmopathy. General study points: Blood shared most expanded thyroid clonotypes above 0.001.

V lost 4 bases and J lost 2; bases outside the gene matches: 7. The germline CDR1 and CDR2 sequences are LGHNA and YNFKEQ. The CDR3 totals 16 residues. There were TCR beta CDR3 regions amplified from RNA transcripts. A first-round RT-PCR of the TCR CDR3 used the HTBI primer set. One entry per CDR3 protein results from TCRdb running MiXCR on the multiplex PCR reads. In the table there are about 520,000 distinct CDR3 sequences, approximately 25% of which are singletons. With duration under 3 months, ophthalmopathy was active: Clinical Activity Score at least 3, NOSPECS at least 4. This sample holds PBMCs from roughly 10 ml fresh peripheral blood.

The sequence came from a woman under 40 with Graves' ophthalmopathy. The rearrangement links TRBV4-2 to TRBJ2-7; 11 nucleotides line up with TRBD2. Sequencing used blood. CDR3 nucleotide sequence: TGTGCCAGCAGCCGGGATAGCGGGGGGGCCCCCTACGAGCAGTACTTC. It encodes CASSRDSGGAPYEQYF.